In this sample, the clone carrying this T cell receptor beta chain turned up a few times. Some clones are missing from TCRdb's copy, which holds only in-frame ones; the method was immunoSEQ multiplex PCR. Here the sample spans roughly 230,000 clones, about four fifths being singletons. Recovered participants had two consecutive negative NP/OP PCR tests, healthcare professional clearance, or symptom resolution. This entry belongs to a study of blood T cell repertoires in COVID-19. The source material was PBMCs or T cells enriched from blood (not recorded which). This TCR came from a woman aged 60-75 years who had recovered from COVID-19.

The CDR3 DNA reads as TGCGCCAGCAGCCAAGGGGACTCCAATCAGCCCCAGCATTTT. This gives the protein CASSQGDSNQPQHF. The V gene is TRBV4-3, the J gene TRBJ1-5, with D possibly being TRBD1 (5 bases). Trimming removed 1 base from V and 3 bases from J, with 7 bases in between. This CDR3 has 14 amino acids. CDR1 and CDR2 from the germline V gene are LGHNA and YSLEER.